This T cell receptor (beta chain) was recovered during a study of cytomegalovirus exposure and HLA in healthy donors. Study-level background: It was reported in a later analysis that the approximately 120 validation repertoires used the same platform as the approximately 690 first-cohort repertoires. Study observations and caveats: The majority of TCR sequences were rare, yet some public TCRs appeared in many donors.

Remarks on this clone: Its antigen is not identified.

Using immunoSEQ multiplex PCR, the repertoire was profiled, and TCRdb retains in-frame clones only, with some absent. This sample has fewer than 120,000 clones, with about nine tenths found just once. The ends lost 4 bases at V and 5 bases at J; junction bases unmatched: 13. The germline CDR1 and CDR2 sequences are MGHRA and YSYEKL. The CDR3 contains 17 residues. Donors came from a validation cohort of 95 to 150 subjects, distinct from the first 666-subject cohort. The clonotype comes from a woman aged 18-29 years in good health and CMV-seronegative. The sample taken for sequencing was PBMCs. The rearrangement links TRBV4-1 to TRBJ1-5; TRBD1 matches 8 bases. CDR3 residues: CASSPGVGTGKDQPQHF. The DNA of the CDR3 is TGCGCCAGCAGCCCAGGGGTTGGGACAGGAAAAGATCAGCCCCAGCATTTT.